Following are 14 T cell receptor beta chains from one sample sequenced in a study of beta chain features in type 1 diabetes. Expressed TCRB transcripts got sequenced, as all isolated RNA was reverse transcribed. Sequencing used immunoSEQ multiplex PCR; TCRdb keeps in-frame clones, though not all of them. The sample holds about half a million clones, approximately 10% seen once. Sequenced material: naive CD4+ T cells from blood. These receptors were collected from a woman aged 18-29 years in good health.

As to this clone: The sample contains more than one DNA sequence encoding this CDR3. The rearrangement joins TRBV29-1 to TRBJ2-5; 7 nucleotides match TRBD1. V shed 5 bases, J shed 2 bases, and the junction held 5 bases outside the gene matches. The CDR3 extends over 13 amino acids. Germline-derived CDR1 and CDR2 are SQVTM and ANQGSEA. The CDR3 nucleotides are TGCAGCGTTAGACACAGGGGTCAAGAGACCCAGTACTTC. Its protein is CSVRHRGQETQYF.

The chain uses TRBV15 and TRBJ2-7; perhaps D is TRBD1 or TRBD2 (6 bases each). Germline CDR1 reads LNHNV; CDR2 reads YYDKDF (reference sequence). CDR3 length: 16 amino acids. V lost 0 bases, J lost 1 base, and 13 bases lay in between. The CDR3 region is CATSRDGGLDSYEQYV. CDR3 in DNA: TGTGCCACCAGCAGAGATGGGGGGCTAGATTCCTACGAGCAGTACGTC.

The CDR3 reads CASHRAAKNIQYF. CDR3 nucleotide sequence: TGTGCCAGCCACAGGGCGGCCAAAAACATTCAGTACTTC. This chain links TRBV6-5 with TRBJ2-4, with a possible D match to TRBD1 (6 bases). The CDR3 totals 13 residues. Trimming left V 8 bases short and J 1 base short, with 9 bases between. In germline, CDR1 is MNHEY, CDR2 SVGAGI.

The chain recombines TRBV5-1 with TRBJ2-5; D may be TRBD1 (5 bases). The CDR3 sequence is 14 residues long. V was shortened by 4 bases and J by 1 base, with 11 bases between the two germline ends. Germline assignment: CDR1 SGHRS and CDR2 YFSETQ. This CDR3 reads CASSPVGPQETQYF. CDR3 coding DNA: TGCGCCAGCAGCCCGGTGGGGCCCCAAGAGACCCAGTACTTC.

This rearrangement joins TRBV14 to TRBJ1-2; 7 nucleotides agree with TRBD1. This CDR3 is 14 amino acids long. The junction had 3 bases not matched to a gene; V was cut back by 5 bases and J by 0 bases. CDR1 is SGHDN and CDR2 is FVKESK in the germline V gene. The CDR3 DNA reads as TGTGCCAGCAGCTACGGGACAGCTAACTATGGCTACACCTTC. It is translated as CASSYGTANYGYTF. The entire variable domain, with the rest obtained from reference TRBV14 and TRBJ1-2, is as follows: EAGVTQFPSHSVIEKGQTVTLRCDPISGHDNLYWYRRVMGKEIKFLLHFVKESKQDESGMPNNRFLAERTGGTYSTLKVQPAELEDSGVYFCASSYGTANYGYTFGSGTRLTVV.

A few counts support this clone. CDR3 in amino acids: CASSSTTGFGGPQYF. CDR3 bases: TGTGCCAGCAGCTCCACCACAGGTTTCGGGGGGCCCCAGTACTTC. The chain couples TRBV7-2 to TRBJ2-5, with D possibly matching TRBD2 (7 bases). V lost 4 bases to trimming and J lost 9 bases, with 21 bases between them. The CDR3 runs to 15 residues. CDR1 is SGHTA, CDR2 FQGNSA, per germline.

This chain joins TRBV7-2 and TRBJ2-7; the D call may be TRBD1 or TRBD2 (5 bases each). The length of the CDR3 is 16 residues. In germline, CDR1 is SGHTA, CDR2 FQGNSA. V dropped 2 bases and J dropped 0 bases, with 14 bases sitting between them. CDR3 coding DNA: TGTGCCAGCAGCTTATTCCAGGCAGGGAGCTCCTACGAGCAGTACGTC. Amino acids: CASSLFQAGSSYEQYV.

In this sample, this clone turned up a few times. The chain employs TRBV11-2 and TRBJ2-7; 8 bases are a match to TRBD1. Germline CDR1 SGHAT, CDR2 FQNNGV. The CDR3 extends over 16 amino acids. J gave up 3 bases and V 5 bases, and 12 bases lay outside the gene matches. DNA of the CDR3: TGTGCCAGCAGCCATAGCTCGGGACAGGCTTTCTACGAGCAGTACTTC. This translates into CASSHSSGQAFYEQYF. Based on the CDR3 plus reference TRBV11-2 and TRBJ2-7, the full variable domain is EAGVAQSPRYKIIEKRQSVAFWCNPISGHATLYWYQQILGQGPKLLIQFQNNGVVDDSQLPKDRFSAERLKGVDSTLKIQPAKLEDSAVYLCASSHSSGQAFYEQYFGPGTRLTVT.

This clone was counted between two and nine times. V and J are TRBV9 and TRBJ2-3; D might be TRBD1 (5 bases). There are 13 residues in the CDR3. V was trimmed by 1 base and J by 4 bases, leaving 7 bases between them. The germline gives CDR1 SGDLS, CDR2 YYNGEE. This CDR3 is CASSVQGPDTQYF. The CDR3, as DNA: TGTGCCAGCAGCGTACAGGGCCCAGATACGCAGTATTTT.

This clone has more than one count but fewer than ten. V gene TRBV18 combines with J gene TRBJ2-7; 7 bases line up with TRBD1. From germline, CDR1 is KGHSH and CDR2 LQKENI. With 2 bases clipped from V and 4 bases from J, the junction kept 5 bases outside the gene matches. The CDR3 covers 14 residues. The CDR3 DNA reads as TGTGCCAGCTCACCAAGTGGCAGGGGGTACGAGCAGTACGTC. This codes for CASSPSGRGYEQYV.

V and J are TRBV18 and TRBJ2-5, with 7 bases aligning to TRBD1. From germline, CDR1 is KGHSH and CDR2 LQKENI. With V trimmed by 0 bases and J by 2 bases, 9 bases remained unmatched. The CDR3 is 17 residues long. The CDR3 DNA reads TGTGCCAGCTCACCACCGTGGGACAGCCAAGAACAAGAGACCCAGTACTTC. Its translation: CASSPPWDSQEQETQYF.

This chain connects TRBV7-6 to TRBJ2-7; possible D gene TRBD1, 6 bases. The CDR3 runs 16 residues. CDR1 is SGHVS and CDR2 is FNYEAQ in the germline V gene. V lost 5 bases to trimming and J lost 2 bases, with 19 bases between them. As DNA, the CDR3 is TGTGCCAGCAGCCCGCGGTTGGCAGGACAGACCTACGAGCAGTACTTC. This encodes CASSPRLAGQTYEQYF.

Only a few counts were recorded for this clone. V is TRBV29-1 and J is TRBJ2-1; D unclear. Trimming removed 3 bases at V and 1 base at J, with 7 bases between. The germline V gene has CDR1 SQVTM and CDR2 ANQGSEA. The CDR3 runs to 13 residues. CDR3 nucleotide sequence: TGCAGCGTTGACTTGGGGTCCTACAATGAGCAGTTCTTC. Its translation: CSVDLGSYNEQFF.

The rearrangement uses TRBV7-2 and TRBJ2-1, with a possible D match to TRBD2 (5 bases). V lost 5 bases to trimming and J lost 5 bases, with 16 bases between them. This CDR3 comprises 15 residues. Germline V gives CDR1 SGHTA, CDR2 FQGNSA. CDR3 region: CASSPVGVRDNEQFF. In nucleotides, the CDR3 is TGTGCCAGCAGCCCGGTCGGGGTTAGGGACAATGAGCAGTTCTTC. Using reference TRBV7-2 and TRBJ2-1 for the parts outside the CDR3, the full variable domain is GAGVSQSPSNKVTEKGKDVELRCDPISGHTALYWYRQSLGQGLEFLIYFQGNSAPDKSGLPSDRFSAERTGGSVSTLTIQRTQQEDSAVYLCASSPVGVRDNEQFFGPGTRLTVL.